The present T cell receptor (beta chain) was sequenced within a study of blood T cell repertoires in COVID-19. Turning to the study itself: In each case, the material was cDNA or gDNA derived from T cells, B-cell-depleted T cells, or PBMCs.

V was trimmed by 8 bases and J by 10 bases, leaving 18 bases between them. The CDR3 length is 13 residues. Germline values: CDR1 MNHEY, CDR2 SMNVEV (reference sequence). TCRdb keeps only in-frame clones here, not all; method: immunoSEQ multiplex PCR. The sample has approximately 200,000 clones; around 79% are singletons. This clone was detected only a few times. The sequenced sample consisted of peripheral blood. The chain recombines TRBV27 with TRBJ2-1, with D possibly being TRBD2 (5 bases). The TCR was taken from a man aged 55-75 years with active or convalescent COVID-19. CDR3 bases: TGTGCCAGCTCACCCACGTCGGGATCCGAGCAGTTCTTC. This sequence encodes CASSPTSGSEQFF.